This T cell receptor beta chain was sequenced in a study of graft-versus-host responses after intestinal transplantation. Overall study: Transplant types were multivisceral, liver-intestinal, or isolated intestinal.

Concerning this clone: The antigen is not known.

TCRdb keeps only in-frame clones here, not all; method: immunoSEQ multiplex PCR. The table lists about 48,000 clones, around nine tenths of them singletons. Looked up from germline, CDR1 is SEHNR and CDR2 is FQNEAQ (reference sequence). Trimming cost V 5 bases and J 0 bases; bases outside gene matches: 7. The CDR3 is 17 residues long. Study outcomes and limitations: Some GvH clones were seen earlier in gut or blood, suggesting intestinal origin. The highest levels of circulating GvH clones went along with early declines in HvG clones after transplant. Patients with graft-donor T cell macrochimerism had high graft-versus-host to host-versus-graft clonal ratios in allografts.

This material consisted of unstimulated CD4+ T cells sorted from spleen or lymph node cells, taken before transplant. The V and J genes are TRBV7-9 and TRBJ2-3; 11 positions agree with TRBD2. The TCR was taken from a human donor who was the organ donor for an intestinal transplant. CDR3 amino acids: CASSPATSGISTDTQYF. Written as DNA, the CDR3 is TGTGCCAGCAGCCCGGCGACTAGCGGGATTAGCACAGATACGCAGTATTTT.